This paragraph reports one T cell receptor beta chain. Antigen unknown. The method was immunoSEQ multiplex PCR; TCRdb's version includes in-frame clones alone and lacks a portion of them. The sample carries about 65,000 clones, 89% recorded once. The sample is drawn from a study of OX40 agonist ivuxolimab in advanced cancers. Whole-study context: Of the participants, approximately 38% had some prior anti-PD-1, anti-PD-L1 or anti-CTLA-4 therapy, which was allowed.

Germline values: CDR1 SEHNR, CDR2 FQNEAQ (reference sequence). Trimming stripped 1 base from V and 8 bases from J, with 11 bases between. There are 14 residues in the CDR3. Whole-study findings and limits: Among some nonresponders, normalized T-cell clonal expansion was also low.

The input for sequencing was CD4+ or CD8+ T cells sorted from blood, taken in a trial of the OX40 agonist ivuxolimab. This TCR was sampled from an adult with an advanced solid tumor such as melanoma, head and neck, liver or kidney cancer. This sequence joins TRBV7-9 and TRBJ1-4, with D perhaps TRBD1 (5 bases). For the CDR3, the DNA is TGTGCCAGCAGCTTAGAACAGGTCGGGGAAAAACTGTTTTTT. This sequence encodes CASSLEQVGEKLFF.